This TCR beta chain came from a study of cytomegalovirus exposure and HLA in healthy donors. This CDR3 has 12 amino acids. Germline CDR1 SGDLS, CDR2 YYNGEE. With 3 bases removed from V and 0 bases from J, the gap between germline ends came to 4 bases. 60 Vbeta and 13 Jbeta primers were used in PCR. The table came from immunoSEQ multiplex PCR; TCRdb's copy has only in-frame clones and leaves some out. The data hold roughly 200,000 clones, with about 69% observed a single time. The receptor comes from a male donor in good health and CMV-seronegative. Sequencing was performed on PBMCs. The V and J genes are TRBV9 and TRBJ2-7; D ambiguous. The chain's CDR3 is CASSALSYEQYF. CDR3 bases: TGTGCCAGCAGCGCCCTCTCCTACGAGCAGTACTTC.